Detailed here is one T cell receptor beta chain. Antigen specificity is unknown. Only in-frame clones appear in the TCRdb table, and some are missing; sequencing was by immunoSEQ multiplex PCR. This repertoire shows some 110,000 clones, 89% found once; its top ten account for 40% to 55%. This entry is derived from a study of T cell responses to AZD1222 COVID-19 vaccine. The study's findings and limits: Spike-specific TCRs gained breadth and depth after people received two AZD1222 doses. Clonal diversity may have been underestimated in mostly white British donors. All repertoire sampling was performed exclusively after the peak T cell response.

V gave up 0 bases and J gave up 3 bases; unmatched junction bases: 5. Germline CDR1 and CDR2: KGHSH and LQKENI. The CDR3 totals 16 residues. Timing groups of about 4 and about 12 weeks for second doses were pooled. The specimen was peripheral blood, collected 28 days after the second AZD1222 dose. The origin of this receptor is an adult who received the AZD1222 COVID-19 vaccine. The V call is TRBV18, the J call TRBJ2-7; TRBD1 agrees at 10 bases. The CDR3 region is CASSPPTGGEIYEQYF. The CDR3 nucleotides read TGTGCCAGCTCACCACCGACAGGGGGCGAAATCTACGAGCAGTACTTC.